Below are 5 T cell receptor beta chains sequenced from a single sample in a study of T cells in Graves' hyperthyroidism and ophthalmopathy. The source material, RNA transcripts, was used to amplify TCR beta CDR3 regions. Researchers ran a first-round RT-PCR on the TCR CDR3 using the HTBI primer set. TCRdb re-called the multiplex PCR reads with MiXCR, one entry per CDR3 protein. The data hold fewer than 550,000 distinct CDR3 sequences, with less than 20% observed a single time. The sequencing input was blood. Receptor source: a woman under 30 with Graves' hyperthyroidism.

This clonotype has only a few counts. The genes are TRBV18 and TRBJ2-6, with D hard to call. The CDR3 has 14 amino acids. V was shortened by 2 bases and J by 3 bases, with 5 bases between the two germline ends. Germline V gives CDR1 KGHSH, CDR2 LQKENI. The CDR3 is CASSPTRGANVLTF. The CDR3 DNA reads TGTGCCAGCTCACCAACTCGTGGGGCCAACGTCCTGACTTTC.

As for this clonotype: This may come from a read error, since a much larger clone is one base off. This chain joins TRBV2 and TRBJ1-2, with 8 bases fitting TRBD1. This CDR3 spans 15 amino acids. Germline CDR1 is SNHLY and CDR2 is FYNNEI. The CDR3 DNA reads TGTGCCGGCAGTGAAGGGACAGGATCCTCCTATGGCTACACCTTC. This codes for CAGSEGTGSSYGYTF.

The chain employs TRBV20-1 and TRBJ2-5; D is ambiguous. Deletions cut 0 bases from V and 9 bases from J, with 17 bases between. Germline V CDR1 and CDR2: DFQATT, SNEGSKA (reference sequence). This CDR3 has 14 residues. The CDR3 DNA reads as TGCAGTGCTAGAGATCAACTCCGCGCGGCCCCCCAGTACTTC. Translation gives CSARDQLRAAPQYF.

This clonotype was seen at least ten times. The J gene is TRBJ1-1, the V gene TRBV20-1, with a possible D match to TRBD1 (5 bases). The CDR3 is made up of 12 amino acids. V lost 2 bases, J lost 4 bases, and 8 bases lay in between. Germline CDR1 reads DFQATT; CDR2 reads SNEGSKA (reference sequence). CDR3 DNA: TGCAGTGCTAGACAGGGTTTCACTGAAGCTTTCTTT. This translates into CSARQGFTEAFF.

This clonotype has ten or more counts. The J gene is TRBJ1-2, the V gene TRBV11-2; TRBD1 matches at 7 bases. The CDR3 runs to 15 residues. Trimming at V came to 0 bases and at J to 4 bases, leaving 5 bases not matched to a gene. Per the germline V gene, CDR1 is SGHAT and CDR2 is FQNNGV. CDR3 DNA sequence: TGTGCCAGCAGCTTAGAACGCCGGGACAGCTATGGCTACACCTTC. Translating gives CASSLERRDSYGYTF.